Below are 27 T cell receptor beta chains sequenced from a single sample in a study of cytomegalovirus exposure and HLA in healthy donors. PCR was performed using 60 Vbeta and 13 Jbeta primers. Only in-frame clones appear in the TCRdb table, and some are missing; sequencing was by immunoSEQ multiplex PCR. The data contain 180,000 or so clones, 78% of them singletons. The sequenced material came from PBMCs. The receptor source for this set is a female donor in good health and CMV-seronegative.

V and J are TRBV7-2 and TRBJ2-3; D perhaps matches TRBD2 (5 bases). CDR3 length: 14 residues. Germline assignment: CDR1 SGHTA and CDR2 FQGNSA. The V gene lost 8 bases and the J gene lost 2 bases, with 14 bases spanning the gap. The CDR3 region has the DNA TGTGCCAGCCTCGGGCGGGTGGTCACAGATACGCAGTATTTT. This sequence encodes CASLGRVVTDTQYF.

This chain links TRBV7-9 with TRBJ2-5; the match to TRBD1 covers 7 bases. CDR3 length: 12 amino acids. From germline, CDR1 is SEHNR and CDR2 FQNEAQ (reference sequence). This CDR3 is CAGGRDQETQYF. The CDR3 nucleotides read TGTGCAGGGGGCAGGGACCAAGAGACCCAGTACTTC.

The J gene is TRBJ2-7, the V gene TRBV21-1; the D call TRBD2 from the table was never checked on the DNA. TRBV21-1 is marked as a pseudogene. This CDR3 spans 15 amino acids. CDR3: CASSKGTSGSYEQYF. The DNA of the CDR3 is TGTGCCAGCAGCAAAGGGACTAGCGGGAGCTACGAGCAGTACTTC.

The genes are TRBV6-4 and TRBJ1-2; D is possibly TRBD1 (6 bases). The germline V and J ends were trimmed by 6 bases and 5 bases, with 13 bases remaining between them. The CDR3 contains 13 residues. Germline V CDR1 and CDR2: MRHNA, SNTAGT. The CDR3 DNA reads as TGTGCCAGCAGATCTGGGACACTTTATGGCTACACCTTC. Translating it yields CASRSGTLYGYTF.

The CDR3: CASSQVVWGGNEQFF. The CDR3 coding sequence is TGCGCCAGCAGCCAAGTGGTTTGGGGGGGCAATGAGCAGTTCTTC. The chain recombines TRBV4-1 with TRBJ2-1, with 7 nucleotides matching TRBD2. Germline V gene sequence: CDR1 MGHRA, CDR2 YSYEKL. This CDR3 contains 15 residues. V trimming: 1 base; J trimming: 6 bases; junction bases outside the gene matches: 6.

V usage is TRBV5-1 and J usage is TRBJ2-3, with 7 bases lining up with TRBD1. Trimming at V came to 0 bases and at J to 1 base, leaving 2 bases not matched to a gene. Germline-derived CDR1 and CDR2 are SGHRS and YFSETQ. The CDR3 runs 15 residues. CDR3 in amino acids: CASSLGTGGTDTQYF. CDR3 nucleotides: TGCGCCAGCAGCTTGGGGACAGGAGGCACAGATACGCAGTATTTT.

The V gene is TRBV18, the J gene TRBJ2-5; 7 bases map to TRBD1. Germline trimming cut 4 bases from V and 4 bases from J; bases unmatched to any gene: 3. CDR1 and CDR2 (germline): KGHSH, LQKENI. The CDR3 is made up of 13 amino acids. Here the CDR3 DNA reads TGTGCCAGCTCACGGGACAGCCTAGAGACCCAGTACTTC. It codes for CASSRDSLETQYF.

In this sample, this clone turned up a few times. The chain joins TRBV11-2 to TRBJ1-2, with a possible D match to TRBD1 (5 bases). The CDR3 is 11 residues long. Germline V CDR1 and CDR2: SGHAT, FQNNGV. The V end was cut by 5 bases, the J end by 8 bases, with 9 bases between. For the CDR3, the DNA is TGTGCCAGCAGCCAGGGTGGGGGCTACACCTTC. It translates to CASSQGGGYTF.

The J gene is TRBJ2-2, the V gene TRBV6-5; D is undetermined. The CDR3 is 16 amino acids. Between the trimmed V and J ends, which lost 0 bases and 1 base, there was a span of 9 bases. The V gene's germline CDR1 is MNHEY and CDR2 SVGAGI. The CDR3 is CASSYSRLMNTGELFF. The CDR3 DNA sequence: TGTGCCAGCAGTTACTCGAGACTCATGAACACCGGGGAGCTGTTTTTT.

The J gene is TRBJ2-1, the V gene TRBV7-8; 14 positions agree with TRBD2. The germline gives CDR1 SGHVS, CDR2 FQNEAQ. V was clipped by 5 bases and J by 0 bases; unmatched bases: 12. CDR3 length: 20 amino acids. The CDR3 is CASSTLGLAGVDYSYNEQFF. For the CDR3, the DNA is TGTGCCAGCAGCACCCTGGGACTAGCGGGAGTGGATTACTCCTACAATGAGCAGTTCTTC.

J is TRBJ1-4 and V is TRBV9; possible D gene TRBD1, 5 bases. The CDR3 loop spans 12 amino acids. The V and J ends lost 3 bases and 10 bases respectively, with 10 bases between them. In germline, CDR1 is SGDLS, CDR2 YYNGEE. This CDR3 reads CASSGGGAKLFF. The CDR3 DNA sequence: TGTGCCAGCAGCGGCGGAGGGGCAAAACTGTTTTTT.

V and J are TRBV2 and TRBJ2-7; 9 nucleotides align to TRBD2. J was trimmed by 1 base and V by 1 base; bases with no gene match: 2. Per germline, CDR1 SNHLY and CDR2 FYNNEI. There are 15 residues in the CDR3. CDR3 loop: CASSEGLAGSYEQYF. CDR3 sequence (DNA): TGTGCCAGCAGTGAAGGCCTAGCGGGATCCTACGAGCAGTACTTC.

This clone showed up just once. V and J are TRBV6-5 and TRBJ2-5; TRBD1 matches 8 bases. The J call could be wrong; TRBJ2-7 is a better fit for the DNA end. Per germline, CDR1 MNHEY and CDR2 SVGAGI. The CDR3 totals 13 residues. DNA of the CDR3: TGTGCCAGCAGTTACACAGGGGGCTACGAGCAGTACTTC. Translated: CASSYTGGYEQYF.

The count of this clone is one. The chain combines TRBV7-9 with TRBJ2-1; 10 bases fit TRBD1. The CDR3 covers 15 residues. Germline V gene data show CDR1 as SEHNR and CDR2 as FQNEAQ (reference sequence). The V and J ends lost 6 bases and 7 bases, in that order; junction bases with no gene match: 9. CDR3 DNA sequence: TGTGCCAGCAGTACGGGACAGGGGTCTGAAAATGAGCAGTTCTTC. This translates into CASSTGQGSENEQFF.

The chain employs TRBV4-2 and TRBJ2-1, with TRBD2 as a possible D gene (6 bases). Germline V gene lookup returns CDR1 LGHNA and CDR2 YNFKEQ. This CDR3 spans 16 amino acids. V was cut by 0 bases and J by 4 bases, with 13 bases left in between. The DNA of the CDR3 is TGTGCCAGCAGCCAAGAAAGAGGGGACTTATACAATGAGCAGTTCTTC. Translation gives CASSQERGDLYNEQFF.

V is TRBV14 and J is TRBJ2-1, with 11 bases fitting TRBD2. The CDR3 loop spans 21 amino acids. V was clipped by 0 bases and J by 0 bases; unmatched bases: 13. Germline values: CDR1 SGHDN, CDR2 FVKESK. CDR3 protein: CASSQEEGSSGRPSSYNEQFF. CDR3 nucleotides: TGTGCCAGCAGCCAAGAAGAGGGGTCTAGCGGGAGGCCTAGCTCCTACAATGAGCAGTTCTTC.

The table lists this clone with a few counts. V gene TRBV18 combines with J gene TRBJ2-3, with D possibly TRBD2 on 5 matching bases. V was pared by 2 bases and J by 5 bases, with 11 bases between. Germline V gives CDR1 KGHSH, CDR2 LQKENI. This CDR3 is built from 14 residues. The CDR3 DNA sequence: TGTGCCAGCTCACCAGAGGGAATTAGAGATACGCAGTATTTT. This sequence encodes CASSPEGIRDTQYF.

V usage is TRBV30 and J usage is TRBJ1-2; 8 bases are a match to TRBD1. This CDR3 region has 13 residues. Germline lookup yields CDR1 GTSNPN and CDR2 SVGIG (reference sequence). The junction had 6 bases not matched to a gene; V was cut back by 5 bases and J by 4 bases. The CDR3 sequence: CAWHRDRPYGYTF. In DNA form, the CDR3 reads TGTGCCTGGCACCGGGACAGGCCCTATGGCTACACCTTC.

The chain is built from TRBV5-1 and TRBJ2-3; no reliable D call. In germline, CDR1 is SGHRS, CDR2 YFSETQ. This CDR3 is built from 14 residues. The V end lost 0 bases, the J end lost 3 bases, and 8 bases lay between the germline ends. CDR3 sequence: CASSLASGTDTQYF. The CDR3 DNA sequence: TGCGCCAGCAGCTTGGCCTCCGGGACAGATACGCAGTATTTT.

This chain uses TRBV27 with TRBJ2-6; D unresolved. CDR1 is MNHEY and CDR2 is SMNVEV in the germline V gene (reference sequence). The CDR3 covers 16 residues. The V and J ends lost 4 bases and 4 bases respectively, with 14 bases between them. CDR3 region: CASSSLAARGANVLTF. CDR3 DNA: TGTGCCAGCAGTTCCCTCGCGGCGCGGGGGGCCAACGTCCTGACTTTC.

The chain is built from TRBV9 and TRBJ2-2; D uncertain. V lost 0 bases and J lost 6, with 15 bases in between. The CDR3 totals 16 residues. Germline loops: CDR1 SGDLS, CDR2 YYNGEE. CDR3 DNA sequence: TGTGCCAGCAGCGTAGATCAGCCGGGTTCATCCGGGGAGCTGTTTTTT. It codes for CASSVDQPGSSGELFF.

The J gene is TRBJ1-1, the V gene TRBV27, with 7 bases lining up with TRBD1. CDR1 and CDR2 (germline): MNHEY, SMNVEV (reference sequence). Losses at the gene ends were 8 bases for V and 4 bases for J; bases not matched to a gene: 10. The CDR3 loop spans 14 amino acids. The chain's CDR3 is CASGKPGQLTEAFF. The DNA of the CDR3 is TGTGCCAGCGGTAAACCGGGACAGCTCACTGAAGCTTTCTTT.

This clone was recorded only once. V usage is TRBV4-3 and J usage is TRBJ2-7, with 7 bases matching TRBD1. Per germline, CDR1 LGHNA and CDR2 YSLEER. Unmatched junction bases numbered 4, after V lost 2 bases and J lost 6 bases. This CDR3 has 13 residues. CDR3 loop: CASSQRQGFEQYF. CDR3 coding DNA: TGCGCCAGCAGCCAAAGACAGGGTTTCGAGCAGTACTTC.

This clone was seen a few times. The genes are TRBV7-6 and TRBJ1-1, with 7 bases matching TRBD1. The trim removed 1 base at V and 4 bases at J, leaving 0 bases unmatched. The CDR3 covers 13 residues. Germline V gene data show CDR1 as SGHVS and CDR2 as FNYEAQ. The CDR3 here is CASSLDRGTEAFF. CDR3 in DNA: TGTGCCAGCAGCTTAGACAGGGGCACTGAAGCTTTCTTT.

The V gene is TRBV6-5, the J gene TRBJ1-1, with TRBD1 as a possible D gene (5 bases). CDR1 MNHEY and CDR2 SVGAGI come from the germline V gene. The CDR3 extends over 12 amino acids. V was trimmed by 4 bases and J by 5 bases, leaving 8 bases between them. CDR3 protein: CASSSGGTEAFF. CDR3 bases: TGTGCCAGCAGTTCCGGGGGGACTGAAGCTTTCTTT.

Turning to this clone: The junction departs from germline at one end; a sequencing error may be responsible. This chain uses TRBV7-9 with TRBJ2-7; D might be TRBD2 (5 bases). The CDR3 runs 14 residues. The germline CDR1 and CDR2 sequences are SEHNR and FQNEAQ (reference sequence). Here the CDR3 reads CSSSPPGLWWEQYF. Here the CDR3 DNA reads TGTTCCAGCAGCCCCCCCGGACTGTGGTGGGAGCAGTACTTC.

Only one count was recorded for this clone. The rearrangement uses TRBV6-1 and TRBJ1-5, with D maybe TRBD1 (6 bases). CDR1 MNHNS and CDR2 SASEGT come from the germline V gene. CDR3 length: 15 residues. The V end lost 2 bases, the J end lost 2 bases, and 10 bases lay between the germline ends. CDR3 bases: TGTGCCAGCAGTGAACAGGCAGGGGGCAATCAGCCCCAGCATTTT. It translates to CASSEQAGGNQPQHF.